This T cell receptor (beta chain) was sequenced during a study of blood T cells in healthy people across ages. Through a sample-barcoded 5' primer and a J-beta primer mix, a second PCR was run for 7 to 11 cycles. The authors tagged each cDNA molecule using a template-switch adaptor with 12 random nucleotides. TCRdb itself ran the 5' RACE reads through MiXCR, one entry per CDR3 protein. This sample has about 730,000 distinct CDR3 sequences, with roughly 45% found just once. Notes on the study in general: Observed TCR beta diversity showed a strong correlation with the percentage of naive T cells as measured by flow cytometry. Diversity was higher, and naive CD4+ cells more numerous, in long-lived donors than in aged donors.

V lost 0 bases and J 10 bases, leaving 13 bases between the germline ends. Germline loops: CDR1 LGHDT, CDR2 YNNKEL (reference sequence). CDR3 length: 14 amino acids. Points on this clonotype: What it recognizes is unknown. A much larger clone differs from this one at a single base, so this may be a read error.

Each sample gave at least 7 million isolated PBMCs. V and J are TRBV3-1 and TRBJ2-1; no reliable D call. The specimen was blood. This receptor was obtained from a woman aged 55 to 70 in good health. CDR3 region: CASSQDTRPYEQFF. In DNA form, the CDR3 reads TGTGCCAGCAGCCAAGATACTCGCCCCTACGAGCAGTTCTTC.